This T cell receptor (beta chain) was obtained from a study of vaccination effects on CD4 cells after COVID-19 (dated by TCRdb to between 2020 and 2023). At the level of the whole study: Post-vaccine samples across the study were collected a median of 72 days after the second dose, with a range of 14 to 241. The full study included ten to eleven COVID-19 convalescent patients and a few SARS-CoV-2-naive healthy vaccine recipients. SARS-CoV-2 spike-specific CD4+ TCR repertoires were compared before and after mRNA vaccination in COVID-19 convalescent patients and in infection-naive vaccine recipients. Cultures from other donors in the study were sequenced with the Oncomine TCR Beta short-read assay on an Illumina iSeq 100. Overall study outcomes, separate from this receptor: The study was limited by a small number of convalescent patients and lacked early post-infection timepoints. In healthy vaccine recipients, vaccine-induced clones were almost all SARS-CoV-2 mono-reactive, with only 1 of 255 being cross-reactive with common cold coronaviruses. Marked clonal contraction was observed in both infection-induced and vaccine-induced clones at late post-vaccination timepoints, consistent with waning T cell responses.

Reading from cysteine to phenylalanine, the CDR3 counts 14 amino acids. Only the CDR3 portion is preserved as DNA: 42 bases, with reading frame beginning at the first base. The trim is 5 bases for V and 5 bases for J, with a gap of 10 bases between the germline ends. CDR1 and CDR2 are read off the germline V gene as KGHSH and LQKENI. The ViraFEST assay stimulated PBMC with viral peptide pools and then used TCR sequencing to identify antigen-specific CD4+ T cell clonotypes by expansion. After 10 to 11 days of culture, CD4+ T cells were isolated with the EasySep CD4+ T cell isolation kit. Two doses of either the BNT162b2 or the mRNA-1273 mRNA SARS-CoV-2 vaccine were administered to participants. None of the healthy vaccine recipients had a prior SARS-CoV-2 infection, which was confirmed by nucleocapsid antibody tests that came back negative both before and after vaccination. A few million PBMC per well were cultured with roughly 10 ug/ml peptides in IMDM containing approximately 4.7% human AB serum, about 9.6 IU/ml IL-2 and gentamicin. Half of the culture medium was replaced with fresh IL-2-containing medium on days 3 and 7. Each peptide stimulation condition was cultured in triplicate wells unless otherwise noted. Using Ficoll-Paque Plus gradient centrifugation, PBMC were separated from whole blood and then either used fresh or cryopreserved at -140C. The spike proteins of SARS-CoV-2 and of the common cold coronaviruses HCoV-NL63, HCoV-OC43 and HCoV-229E were spanned by overlapping peptide pools. Genomic DNA was extracted from cultured CD4+ T cells with the QIAamp micro DNA kit.

This clone was seen a few times. Which antigen it targets is not known. The input lacks base qualities; no much larger clone sits a single base away. Receptors were amplified or captured by the immunoSEQ multiplex PCR assay. DNA from the CD4+ T cells that had been cultured and isolated underwent TCR beta CDR3 sequencing. Per the source publication's procedure: Non-productive TCR sequences were discarded, and reads were trimmed to the CDR3 region, with only CDR3s of 7 or more amino acids retained. Antigen-specific clonotypes were identified with the MANAFEST web app by comparing expansion in peptide wells against reference cultures. To be called positive, a clone needed expansion at FDR<0.05 compared with the reference and with all other wells, an odds ratio greater than 5, and a frequency greater than 0.1% in two replicate wells. A clonotype was called cross-reactive if it was significantly expanded both in SARS-CoV-2 spike wells and in at least one common cold coronavirus spike condition. CDR3 similarity was assessed by Levenshtein distance with the stringdist R package, and unrooted trees were built with ape in R 3.6.1. TCRdb stores this immuneACCESS table with in-frame sequences only. Part of the clones is absent; in the studies checked, under half of the shortfall reflects unresolved V genes, and no reason is known for the rest. That table gives V, J and clone size, and the DNA gave D and trimming. The sample table records tens of thousands of clones; approximately 80% of these occur just once. The leading ten clones occupy 1.2% of the sample.

The chain is made from TRBV18 and TRBJ1-6; TRBD1 is perhaps the D gene, given 6 matching bases. This sample comprised CD4+ T cells from PBMCs cultured with HCoV-229E spike peptides, obtained after COVID-19 vaccination. In the paper's terms, the cell subset or site label means: HCoV-229E spike overlapping peptide pool stimulation. This clonotype originated in a human donor who received a COVID-19 vaccine. The CDR3 is CASSSGANNSPLHF. The nucleotides are TGTGCCAGCTCATCAGGGGCGAATAATTCACCCCTCCACTTT.